The entry below describes one TCR beta chain. The antigen is undetermined. Only one base separates this from a far larger clonotype, so it likely reflects a read error. Other nucleotide sequences from this sample produce the same CDR3. The sample belongs to a study of shared clonotypes between healthy human individuals. Overall study results and limits: Sharing of clonotypes among donors was expected to vary with sequencing depth. A small donor pool kept down the genetic and exposure-history diversity that was represented.

Assay: immunoSEQ multiplex PCR; the TCRdb copy retains only in-frame clones and omits some. The top ten hold about 12% of the sample, which has about 520,000 clones, over 70% seen once. The CDR3 loop spans 13 amino acids. The germline V and J ends were trimmed by 3 bases and 1 base, with 4 bases remaining between them. In germline, CDR1 is MNHNS, CDR2 SASEGT. The rearrangement links TRBV6-1 to TRBJ1-5; the D is unclear. This receptor was identified in a middle-aged woman in good health. Some clones in this sample may be carry-over from other donors' samples. Specimen: PBMCs. CDR3 region: CASSDLSNQPQHF. As DNA, the CDR3 is TGTGCCAGCAGTGATCTCAGCAATCAGCCCCAGCATTTT.